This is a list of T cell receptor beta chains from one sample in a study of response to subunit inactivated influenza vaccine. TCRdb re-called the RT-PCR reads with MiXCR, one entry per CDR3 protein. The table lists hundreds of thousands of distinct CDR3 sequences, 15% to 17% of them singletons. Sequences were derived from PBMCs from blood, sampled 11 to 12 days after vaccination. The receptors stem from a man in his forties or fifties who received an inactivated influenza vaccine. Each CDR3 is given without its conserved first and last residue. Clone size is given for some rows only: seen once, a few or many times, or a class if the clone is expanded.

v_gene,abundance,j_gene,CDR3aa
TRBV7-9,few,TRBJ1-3,ASSLSVTRYPGNTIY
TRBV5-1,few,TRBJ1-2,ASSWPDGSGYT
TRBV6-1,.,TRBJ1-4,ASSPRRQVEKLF
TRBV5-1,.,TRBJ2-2,ASSGDWSVSGELF
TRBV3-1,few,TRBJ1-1,ASRQTGGATEAF
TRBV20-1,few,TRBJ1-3,SASPGQRSGNTIY
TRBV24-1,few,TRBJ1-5,ATIPGRQGNQPQH
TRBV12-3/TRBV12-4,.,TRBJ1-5,ASSFARNQPQH
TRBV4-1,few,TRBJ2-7,ASSQPGFEQY
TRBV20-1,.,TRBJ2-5,SATVGVLETQY